The sample holds a few counts of the clone carrying this TCR beta chain. Antigen unknown. Active moderate-to-severe ophthalmopathy, Clinical Activity Score at least 3, NOSPECS at least 4, under 3 months' duration. These data are taken from a study of T cells in Graves' hyperthyroidism and ophthalmopathy. RNA transcripts yielded amplified TCR beta CDR3 regions. The TCR CDR3 was amplified in a first-round RT-PCR using the HTBI primer set. From the multiplex PCR reads, TCRdb called clonotypes with MiXCR, one entry per CDR3 protein. There are roughly 520,000 distinct CDR3 sequences in the sample; approximately 25% occur only once, and 10% to 12% lies in the top ten. V gave up 2 bases and J gave up 3 bases, with 8 bases separating them. This CDR3 has 13 amino acids. Germline values: CDR1 MNHEY, CDR2 SMNVEV (reference sequence). Study-wide results and limits: Prediction of ophthalmopathy progression came a median around 6.5 months pre-onset. In simple terms, a model built on 13 V-J features told ophthalmopathy apart from stable hyperthyroidism.

The chain is built from TRBV27 and TRBJ2-7, with D hard to call. Material: blood. The TCR sequence derives from a woman in her 30s with Graves' ophthalmopathy. The CDR3 DNA reads TGTGCCAGCAGTTTAGGGTTTTTCTACGAGCAGTACTTC. Amino acid sequence: CASSLGFFYEQYF.